One sample yielded the 17 T cell receptor beta chains listed below, sequenced in a study of technical replicates of blood from a handful of donors. Assay: immunoSEQ multiplex PCR; the TCRdb copy retains only in-frame clones and omits some. The table includes 70,000 to 80,000 clones, roughly 89% detected once. The sample consisted of T cells isolated from PBMCs. Every receptor here comes from a human donor in good health. Some clones in this sample may be carry-over from other donors' samples.

The chain has TRBV5-4 and TRBJ2-1; unclear D gene. V lost 1 base and J 12 bases, leaving 11 bases between the germline ends. Germline-derived CDR1 and CDR2 are SGHNT and YYREEE (reference sequence). The CDR3 is made up of 12 amino acids. CDR3 region: CASSLPAAAQFF. For the CDR3, the DNA is TGTGCCAGCAGCTTGCCGGCTGCGGCGCAGTTCTTC.

The rearrangement uses TRBV19 and TRBJ2-1; possible D gene TRBD2, 6 bases. From germline, CDR1 is LNHDA and CDR2 SQIVND (reference sequence). The CDR3 covers 14 residues. The V and J ends lost 7 bases and 7 bases respectively, with 17 bases between them. CDR3 DNA sequence: TGTGCCAGTACCACCACCGGGAGCCAGAATGAGCAGTTCTTC. Its translation is CASTTTGSQNEQFF.

The J gene is TRBJ1-2, the V gene TRBV6-1; a possible D gene is TRBD1 (5 bases). The V end lost 5 bases, the J end lost 0 bases, and 10 bases lay between the germline ends. The germline gives CDR1 MNHNS, CDR2 SASEGT. This CDR3 region has 14 residues. The CDR3 coding sequence is TGTGCCAGCAGTTCCCAGGGCTCTAACTATGGCTACACCTTC. It is translated as CASSSQGSNYGYTF.

The CDR3 DNA reads as TGTGCCAGCACGGTAGGGGTGGGCTACACCTTC. Amino acid sequence: CASTVGVGYTF. J is TRBJ1-2 and V is TRBV6-5, with TRBD1 as a possible D gene (5 bases). This CDR3 has 11 residues. V dropped 7 bases and J dropped 8 bases, with 11 bases sitting between them. Germline V gives CDR1 MNHEY, CDR2 SVGAGI.

The CDR3, as DNA: TGCAGCGTTGATCGGGACGGGAGGGAGACCCAGTACTTC. Amino acid sequence: CSVDRDGRETQYF. The chain uses TRBV29-1 and TRBJ2-5; 7 bases fit TRBD2. Germline CDR1 reads SQVTM; CDR2 reads ANQGSEA. Trimming removed 3 bases from V and 5 bases from J; junction bases left unmatched: 6. The CDR3 is 13 amino acids.

The rearrangement joins TRBV5-1 to TRBJ2-2; D is perhaps TRBD1 (5 bases). V shed 4 bases and J shed 0 bases, with 7 bases lying between them. From germline, CDR1 is SGHRS and CDR2 YFSETQ. The CDR3 covers 14 residues. CDR3 amino acids: CASSMDTNTGELFF. The CDR3 nucleotides read TGCGCCAGCAGCATGGACACGAACACCGGGGAGCTGTTTTTT.

The table lists this clone with a count of one. The chain couples TRBV9 to TRBJ1-1; D is unclear. V was trimmed by 3 bases and J by 6 bases, leaving 12 bases between them. CDR3 length: 13 residues. CDR1 is SGDLS and CDR2 is YYNGEE in the germline V gene. CDR3: CASSGQPAAEAFF. CDR3 DNA sequence: TGTGCCAGCAGCGGTCAGCCTGCGGCTGAAGCTTTCTTT.

The chain combines TRBV2 with TRBJ1-3; TRBD1 might be the D (5 bases). Trimming stripped 4 bases from V and 2 bases from J, with 12 bases between. Germline-derived CDR1 and CDR2 are SNHLY and FYNNEI. CDR3 length: 15 amino acids. DNA of the CDR3: TGTGCCAGCAGTGGGCCGGCAGGGACTGGAAACACCATATATTTT. It specifies CASSGPAGTGNTIYF.

The rearrangement links TRBV7-9 to TRBJ1-2, with TRBD1 as a possible D gene (5 bases). From germline, CDR1 is SEHNR and CDR2 FQNEAQ (reference sequence). The CDR3 covers 12 residues. V dropped 3 bases and J dropped 6 bases, with 8 bases sitting between them. This CDR3 reads CASSFGRDGYTF. CDR3 coding DNA: TGTGCCAGCAGCTTCGGCAGGGATGGCTACACCTTC. The variable domain in full, with the rest retrieved from reference TRBV7-9 and TRBJ1-2, is DTGVSQNPRHKITKRGQNVTFRCDPISEHNRLYWYRQTLGQGPEFLTYFQNEAQLEKSRLLSDRFSAERPKGSFSTLEIQRTEQGDSAMYLCASSFGRDGYTFGSGTRLTVV.

The gene calls are TRBV9 and TRBJ1-4, with TRBD1 matching 10 bases. Losses at the gene ends were 4 bases for V and 7 bases for J; bases not matched to a gene: 13. CDR1 is SGDLS and CDR2 is YYNGEE in the germline V gene. This CDR3 comprises 17 residues. The CDR3 nucleotides are TGTGCCAGCAGCTCCGGACAGGGGGTTGTGGCAGGTGAAAAACTGTTTTTT. Amino acids: CASSSGQGVVAGEKLFF.

The chain carries TRBV28 and TRBJ1-4, with 8 bases that match TRBD1. CDR1 and CDR2 from the germline V gene are MDHEN and SYDVKM. V shed 7 bases, J shed 2 bases, and the junction held 3 bases outside the gene matches. The CDR3 loop spans 14 amino acids. The CDR3: CASTWTGTNEKLFF. In nucleotides, the CDR3 is TGTGCCAGCACCTGGACAGGGACTAATGAAAAACTGTTTTTT.

V usage is TRBV5-4 and J usage is TRBJ2-2, with D possibly matching TRBD1 (5 bases). CDR1 is SGHNT and CDR2 is YYREEE in the germline V gene (reference sequence). The CDR3 loop spans 17 amino acids. The V gene lost 0 bases and the J gene lost 2 bases, with 14 bases spanning the gap. The CDR3 DNA follows: TGTGCCAGCAGCTTGGCCAGACTGGGGCTCAACACCGGGGAGCTGTTTTTT. Translation gives CASSLARLGLNTGELFF.

The gene calls are TRBV6-5 and TRBJ2-2; maybe TRBD1 (5 bases). Germline V gives CDR1 MNHEY, CDR2 SVGAGI. This CDR3 contains 12 residues. V shed 5 bases and J shed 9 bases, with 10 bases lying between them. CDR3 coding DNA: TGTGCCAGCAGTCAGGGTTTCCGGGAGCTGTTTTTT. As protein: CASSQGFRELFF.

The chain couples TRBV5-5 to TRBJ2-1; weak D call: TRBD1 (6 bases). CDR1 and CDR2 (germline): SGHKS, YYEKEE (reference sequence). With 4 bases removed from V and 6 bases from J, the gap between germline ends came to 11 bases. This CDR3 has 13 residues. CDR3 loop: CASSRTVPNEQFF. The CDR3 DNA is TGTGCCAGCAGCCGGACAGTACCCAATGAGCAGTTCTTC.

This clone was seen once. The V call is TRBV5-4, the J call TRBJ2-7; TRBD1 matches 10 bases. The CDR3 runs to 14 residues. With 3 bases clipped from V and 3 bases from J, the junction kept 3 bases outside the gene matches. Germline CDR1 reads SGHNT; CDR2 reads YYREEE (reference sequence). The CDR3 protein is CASSWGTGVYEQYF. Written as DNA, the CDR3 is TGTGCCAGCAGCTGGGGGACAGGGGTCTACGAGCAGTACTTC.

V and J are TRBV27 and TRBJ1-4; a possible D gene is TRBD1 (6 bases). The ends were cut back, 6 bases at V and 6 bases at J, with 14 bases in the middle. The CDR3 loop spans 14 amino acids. Germline V gene sequence: CDR1 MNHEY, CDR2 SMNVEV (reference sequence). The CDR3 loop reads CASRTGQTYEKLFF. In DNA, the CDR3 is TGTGCCAGCAGGACCGGACAGACCTATGAAAAACTGTTTTTT.

Only one count was recorded for this clone. V usage is TRBV21-1 and J usage is TRBJ2-7; the D call of TRBD2 is as the table states it, not checked on the DNA. TRBV21-1 is a listed pseudogene. The CDR3 length is 13 residues. In DNA, the CDR3 is TGTGCCAGCATCGCGGGAGCCACCTACGAGCAGTACTTC. This encodes CASIAGATYEQYF.